This T cell receptor (beta chain) came from a study of shared clonotypes between healthy human individuals (dated by TCRdb to about 2020). Turning to the overall study: Three men and a couple of women, aged 18 to 49 years, made up the cohort. Between about 0.8 and 9.5 billion PBMCs per donor were obtained by leukapheresis. For each donor, CD4 naive and CD4 memory were each given three plates, CD8 naive was given two plates, and CD8 memory was given one plate. Libraries were prepared and TCR repertoires were sequenced by different laboratories using diverse techniques, in order to increase sequencing depth and limit assay-specific biases. To estimate repertoire size and how much clonotype sharing occurs between individuals, the study deeply sequenced the blood TCR repertoires of five healthy adults. Overall study results and their limits: Sampling was limited to blood, and TCR repertoires in tissue likely differ from TCR repertoires in blood. About 5% of naive CD4, approximately 3.7% of naive CD8, around 2.3% of memory CD4, and around 0.42% of memory CD8 clonotypes were shared across a few donors. Pairwise subsampling indicated that sequencing depth was expected to affect the degree of clonotype sharing among donors. Rarefaction of sorted-subset datasets indicated incomplete sequencing despite the large sequencing depth. Because the study included a small number of donors, the genetic and exposure-history diversity represented was limited. Clonotypes shared by all four sorted-subset donors showed higher generation probabilities than non-shared clonotypes. Larger estimated clonotype richness was generally found for naive subsets than for memory subsets.

A remark on this clone: Which antigen it targets is not known. Base qualities are not recorded, but no much larger clone differs from it by a single base.

V sheds 0 bases and J sheds 6 bases, leaving 6 bases between their ends. Taken from the germline V gene, the CDR1 and CDR2 loops are SGHDT and YYEEEE. From cysteine to phenylalanine, the CDR3 is 12 amino acids long. Here the CDR3 DNA is all that survives: 36 bases in frame from base 1. CD8 naive samples were obtained by positive selection for CCR7 among CD45RO-negative cells, yielding a CD45RA+CCR7+ population from which TemRA cells were excluded. Healthy HIV-negative adults with no recently reported acute infections or vaccinations were included as donors. Every donor was a Caucasian adult living in Nashville, Tennessee, USA. Blood was collected by leukapheresis, and PBMCs were isolated by Ficoll-Histopaque density gradient centrifugation and then cryopreserved in liquid nitrogen vapor phase. Analytical flow cytometry was used to check the purity and quantity of each magnetically sorted T cell population. Each sorted fraction had its genomic DNA isolated and then quantified by UV absorbance on a Nanodrop 2000c.

Using the deep immunoSEQ assay, TCR CDR3 regions were amplified from genomic DNA by multiplex PCR. Genomic DNA extracted from each cell subset was distributed evenly over all wells of several immunoSEQ 96-well plates, and each plate served as one replicate. For sorted subsets, around 0.2 ug of genomic DNA, equivalent to tens of thousands of T cell genomes, went into each replicate PCR. Purified libraries were quantified with a Qubit 3.0 fluorometer, sized on a Bioanalyzer 2100, and re-quantified with the KAPA Library Quantification kit. Every immunoSEQ 96-well plate was sequenced on a dedicated single-read 150-cycle Illumina NextSeq 550 flow cell. As for the authors' bioinformatics: The immunoSEQ output contained only junctional sequences without quality scores, so filtering could not match that applied to full-length reads. Sequences were annotated with PyIR, a Python wrapper for IgBLAST v1.9, using IMGT germline references to assign V/J genes and CDR3. Reads with weak V/J assignments (E-value above 1e-6), missing CDR3, stop codons, out-of-frame junctions, or ambiguous translated residues were removed. V3J clonotypes were defined by identical inferred V gene, J gene, and CDR3 amino acid sequence. The percentage overlap between two repertoires was calculated by dividing the number of shared unique clonotypes by the size of the smaller repertoire. Richness of each repertoire was evaluated using RTK rarefaction, the Chao1 estimator, and Recon v2.1 estimates of unobserved clonotypes. OLGA was used to compute generation probabilities for all TCRbeta clonotypes that the gDNA method yielded from a handful of donors. TCRdb stores this immuneACCESS table with in-frame sequences only. Part of the clones is absent; in the studies checked, under half of the shortfall reflects unresolved V genes, and no reason is known for the rest. That table supplies the V and J calls and clone size; D and trimming were determined from the DNA. In all, the sample holds millions of clones, and about 95% of those were seen once. About 1.1% of the sample rests with the top ten.

This clonotype was obtained from a young man in good health. The sample was naive CD8+ T cells sorted from blood. Interpreted using the paper, the cell subset or site label stands for: CD45RA+CCR7+. The receptor chain draws on TRBV5-6 and TRBJ1-1; the D gene lacks a confident call. Read as DNA, the sequence is TGTGCCAGCAGCTTGGCGGCGGCTGAAGCTTTCTTT. It translates to CASSLAAAEAFF.